This T cell receptor beta chain was profiled in a study of cytomegalovirus exposure and HLA in healthy donors. PCR involved 60 Vbeta and 13 Jbeta primers. Data came from immunoSEQ multiplex PCR; TCRdb stores just in-frame clones and leaves some out. Among under 150,000 clones, approximately 72% were seen once, and the ten largest hold about 2.6%. Study-level results: A cluster of highly shared sequence variants was likely a sequencing artifact.

The germline V gene has CDR1 ENHRY and CDR2 SYGVKD. This CDR3 has 13 residues. V gave up 7 bases and J gave up 1 base, with 11 bases separating them. Regarding this clone: The antigen remains unidentified.

The sequence was obtained from a human donor in good health. Sequencing input: PBMCs. The V and J genes are TRBV10-3 and TRBJ2-7, with a tentative D call TRBD1 (5 bases). The CDR3 sequence is CAIMSRQSYEQYF. The CDR3 bases are TGTGCCATCATGTCCCGACAGTCCTACGAGCAGTACTTC.